The 2 T cell receptor beta chains below all came from one sample that was sequenced in a study of tumor-infiltrating lymphocytes in localized non-small cell lung cancer. Method: immunoSEQ multiplex PCR; TCRdb's copy keeps in-frame clones and lacks some. Of roughly 15,000 clones in the sample, more than 75% were seen once. The sample consisted of uninvolved lung tissue not adjacent to the tumor. These receptors were collected from a human donor with non-small cell lung cancer.

This clone was counted once. The gene calls are TRBV5-1 and TRBJ2-7; 9 nucleotides agree with TRBD1. Germline CDR1 is SGHRS and CDR2 is YFSETQ. The J segment lost 5 bases and the V segment lost 7 bases, leaving 16 bases of the junction unmatched. The CDR3 is made up of 16 amino acids. CDR3 in DNA: TGCGCCAGCCGACAGGGGGTTAATTCCGGGAAGAACGAGCAGTACTTC. Its protein is CASRQGVNSGKNEQYF.

The V call is TRBV28, the J call TRBJ1-1, with D unresolved. CDR1 and CDR2 (germline): MDHEN, SYDVKM. The CDR3 contains 14 residues. V was cut by 2 bases and J by 8 bases, with 15 bases left in between. In DNA form, the CDR3 reads TGTGCCAGCAGTTTAGGAGGGCCAGGTGGGGAAGCTTTCTTT. Amino acids: CASSLGGPGGEAFF. Full variable domain (missing parts from reference TRBV28 and TRBJ1-1): DVKVTQSSRYLVKRTGEKVFLECVQDMDHENMFWYRQDPGLGLRLIYFSYDVKMKEKGDIPEGYSVSREKKERFSLILESASTNQTSMYLCASSLGGPGGEAFFGQGTRLTVV.